The entry below describes one TCR beta chain. This entry is derived from a study of blood T cell repertoires in COVID-19. Germline V gene lookup returns CDR1 MDHEN and CDR2 SYDVKM. This CDR3 contains 15 residues. V was shortened by 8 bases and J by 1 base, with 12 bases between the two germline ends. The data were produced by immunoSEQ multiplex PCR, yet TCRdb's version contains in-frame clones alone and is incomplete. The table lists about 210,000 clones, 86% of them singletons. The receptor comes from a man in his forties or fifties with acute COVID-19. The rearrangement joins TRBV28 to TRBJ2-6; D might be TRBD1 (6 bases). Sequenced sample: PBMCs or T cells enriched from blood (not recorded which). This CDR3 reads CASHPRGSGANVLTF. The CDR3 region has the DNA TGTGCCAGCCACCCCAGGGGTTCTGGGGCCAACGTCCTGACTTTC.